This T cell receptor (beta chain) was sequenced for a study of blood T cell repertoires in COVID-19. Study-level information: Samples taken during acute and convalescent COVID-19 were collected in the United States, Italy and Spain. Nucleic acid was either cDNA or gDNA, and it came from T cells, B-cell-depleted T cells, or PBMCs.

Per the study methods: Quantification of nucleated cells was approximated via reference gene primer amplification. Profiling relied on immunoSEQ multiplex PCR, and the TCRdb table lists in-frame clones only, not all of them. V, J and clone size are taken as reported in that table, and D and trimming were inferred from the DNA itself. The sample has about 230,000 clones; around 86% are singletons. V gave up 3 bases and J gave up 4 bases, with 16 bases separating them. Germline CDR1 reads MNHEY; CDR2 reads SVGAGI. The CDR3 runs to 16 residues. The age range of participants was 18 to 89 years, with residence in about two dozen US areas.

The TCR sequence derives from a man in his late teens or twenties who had recovered from COVID-19. V usage is TRBV6-5 and J usage is TRBJ2-1, with a possible D match to TRBD1 (5 bases). What was sequenced was PBMCs or T cells enriched from blood (not recorded which). The CDR3 loop reads CASSYSDSNIYNEQFF. In DNA, the CDR3 is TGTGCCAGCAGTTATTCCGACAGTAATATATACAATGAGCAGTTCTTC.